The clone carrying this TCR beta chain has only a few counts. For TCR beta, libraries came from iRepertoire HTBI primers and Arm-PCR of CDR3 regions. TCRdb re-called the multiplex PCR reads with MiXCR, one entry per CDR3 protein. The table records around 500,000 distinct CDR3 sequences, 15% to 20% of them present only once. These data originate in a study of regulatory T cells in long-lasting Graves disease. Trimming removed 5 bases from V and 7 bases from J, with 11 bases in between. The CDR3 runs to 12 residues. The germline CDR1 and CDR2 sequences are MNHEY and SVGEGT. Time point here: newly diagnosed GD, antithyroid drugs for less than 3 months. Construction of the TCR library relied on RNA isolated from PBMCs. These sequences were also reported in another study, on T cells in Graves' hyperthyroidism and ophthalmopathy.

The rearrangement joins TRBV6-2 or TRBV6-3 to TRBJ1-1; D is uncertain. The material was peripheral blood mononuclear cells (PBMCs), obtained at new diagnosis, from a patient treated with antithyroid drugs. The sequence was obtained from a woman aged 40 to 65 with Graves disease. Here the CDR3 reads CASSVGRLEAFF. As DNA, the CDR3 is TGTGCCAGCAGTGTAGGACGGCTTGAAGCTTTCTTT.